This entry concerns a single T cell receptor beta chain. At one end the junction does not follow the germline gene, possibly because of a read error. The CDR3 sequence is 13 residues long. Looked up from germline, CDR1 is GTSNPN and CDR2 is SVGIG (reference sequence). Only in-frame clones appear in the TCRdb table, and some are missing; sequencing was by immunoSEQ multiplex PCR. The sample has approximately 69,000 clones, roughly 89% seen once. This sample is part of a study of control samples from healthy donors and cancer patients. The specimen was PBMCs. The chain uses TRBV30 and TRBJ1-5, with D unclear. The sequence was collected from a man in his sixties with colorectal cancer. Written as DNA, the CDR3 is TGTGTCTGGAGCACGGATAGCAATCAGCCCCAGCATTTT. Translation gives CVWSTDSNQPQHF.